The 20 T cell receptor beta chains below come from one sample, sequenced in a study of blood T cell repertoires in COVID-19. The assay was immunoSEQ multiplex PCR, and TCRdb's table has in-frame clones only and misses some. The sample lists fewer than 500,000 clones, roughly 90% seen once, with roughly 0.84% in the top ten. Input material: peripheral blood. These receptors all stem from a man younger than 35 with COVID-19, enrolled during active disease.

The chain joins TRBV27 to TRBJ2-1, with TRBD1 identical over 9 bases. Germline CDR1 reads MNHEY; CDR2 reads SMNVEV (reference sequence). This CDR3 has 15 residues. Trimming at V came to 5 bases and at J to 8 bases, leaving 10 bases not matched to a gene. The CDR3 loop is CASSATGTGQDEQFF. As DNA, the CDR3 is TGTGCCAGCAGTGCAACCGGGACAGGGCAGGATGAGCAGTTCTTC.

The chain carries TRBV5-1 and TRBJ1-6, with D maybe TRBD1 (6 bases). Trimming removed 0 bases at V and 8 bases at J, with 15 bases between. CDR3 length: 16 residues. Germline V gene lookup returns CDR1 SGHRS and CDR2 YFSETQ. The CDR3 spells CASSLAAGGGDSPLHF. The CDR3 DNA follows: TGCGCCAGCAGCTTGGCAGCGGGGGGCGGTGATTCACCCCTCCACTTT.

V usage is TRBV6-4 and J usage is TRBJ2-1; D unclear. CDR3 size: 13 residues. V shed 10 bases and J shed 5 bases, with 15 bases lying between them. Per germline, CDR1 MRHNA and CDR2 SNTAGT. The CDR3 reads CATSPSTNNEQFF. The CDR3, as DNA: TGTGCCACCTCCCCAAGCACCAACAATGAGCAGTTCTTC.

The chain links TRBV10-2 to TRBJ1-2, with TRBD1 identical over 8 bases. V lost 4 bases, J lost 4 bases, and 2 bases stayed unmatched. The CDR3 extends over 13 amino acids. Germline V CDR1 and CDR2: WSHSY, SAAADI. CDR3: CASSGQGRYGYTF. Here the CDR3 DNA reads TGCGCCAGCAGTGGACAGGGGCGCTATGGCTACACCTTC.

In nucleotides, the CDR3 is TGCGCCAGCAGCCAAGAGGCATGGCGGGGCGACGAGCAGTACTTC. As protein: CASSQEAWRGDEQYF. The rearrangement links TRBV4-1 to TRBJ2-7; tentative D call: TRBD2 (6 bases). The length of the CDR3 is 15 residues. Trimming took off 0 bases at V and 5 bases at J, with 14 bases between the two ends. The germline V gene encodes CDR1 MGHRA and CDR2 YSYEKL.

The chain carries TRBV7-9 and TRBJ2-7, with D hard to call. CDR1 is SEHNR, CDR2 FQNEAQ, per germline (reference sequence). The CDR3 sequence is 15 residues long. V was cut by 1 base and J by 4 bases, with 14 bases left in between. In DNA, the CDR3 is TGTGCCAGCAGCTTAGTTTTTTTACAGAAGTACGAGCAGTACTTC. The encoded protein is CASSLVFLQKYEQYF.

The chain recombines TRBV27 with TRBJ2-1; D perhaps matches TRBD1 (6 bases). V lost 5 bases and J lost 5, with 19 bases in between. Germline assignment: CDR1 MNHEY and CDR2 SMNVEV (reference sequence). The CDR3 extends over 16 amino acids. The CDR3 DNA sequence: TGTGCCAGCAGTCCGCCTTTGGGACAAGGAGACAATGAGCAGTTCTTC. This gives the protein CASSPPLGQGDNEQFF.

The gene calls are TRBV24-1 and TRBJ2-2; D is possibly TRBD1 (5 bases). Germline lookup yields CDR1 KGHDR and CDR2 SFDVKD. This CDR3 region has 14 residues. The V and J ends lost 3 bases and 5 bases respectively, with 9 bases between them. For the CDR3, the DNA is TGTGCCACCAGTGATAACAGGATTACCGGGGAGCTGTTTTTT. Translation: CATSDNRITGELFF.

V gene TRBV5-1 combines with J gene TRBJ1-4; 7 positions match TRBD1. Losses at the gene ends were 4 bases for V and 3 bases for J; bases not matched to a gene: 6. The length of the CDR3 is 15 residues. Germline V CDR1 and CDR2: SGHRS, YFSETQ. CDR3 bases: TGCGCCAGCAGCAACGAGGGGGCGTCTAATGAAAAACTGTTTTTT. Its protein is CASSNEGASNEKLFF.

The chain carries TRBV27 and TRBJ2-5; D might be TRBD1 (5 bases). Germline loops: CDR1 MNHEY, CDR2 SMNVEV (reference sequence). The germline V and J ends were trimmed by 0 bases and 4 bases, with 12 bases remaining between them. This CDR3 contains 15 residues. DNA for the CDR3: TGTGCCAGCAGTTTATCGCCAGGGCGGTTAGAGACCCAGTACTTC. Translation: CASSLSPGRLETQYF.

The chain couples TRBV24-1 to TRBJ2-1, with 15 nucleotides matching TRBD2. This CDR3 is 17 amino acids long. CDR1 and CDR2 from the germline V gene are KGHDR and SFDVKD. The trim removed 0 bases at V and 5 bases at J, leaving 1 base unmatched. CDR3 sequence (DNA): TGTGCCACCAGTGATTTGGGGACTAGCGGGAGGAACAATGAGCAGTTCTTC. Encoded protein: CATSDLGTSGRNNEQFF.

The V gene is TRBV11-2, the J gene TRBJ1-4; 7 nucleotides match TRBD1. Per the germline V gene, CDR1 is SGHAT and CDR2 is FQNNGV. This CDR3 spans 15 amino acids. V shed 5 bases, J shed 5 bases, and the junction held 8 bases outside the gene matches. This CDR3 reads CASSGPGQRNEKLFF. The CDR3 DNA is TGTGCCAGCAGCGGCCCGGGACAGAGGAATGAAAAACTGTTTTTT.

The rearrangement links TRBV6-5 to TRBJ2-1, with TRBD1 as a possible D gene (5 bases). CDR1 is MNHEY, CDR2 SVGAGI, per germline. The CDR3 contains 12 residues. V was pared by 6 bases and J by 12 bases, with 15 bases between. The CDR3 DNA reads TGTGCCAGCAGCCCGGAAGGGGTGGGGCAGTTCTTC. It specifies CASSPEGVGQFF.

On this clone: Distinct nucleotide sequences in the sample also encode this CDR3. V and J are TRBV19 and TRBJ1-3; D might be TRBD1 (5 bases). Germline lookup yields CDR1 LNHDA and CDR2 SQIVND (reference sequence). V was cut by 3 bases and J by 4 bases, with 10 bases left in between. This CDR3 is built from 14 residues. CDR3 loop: CASSIAGSGNTIYF. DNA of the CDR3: TGTGCCAGTAGTATTGCAGGGTCCGGAAACACCATATATTTT.

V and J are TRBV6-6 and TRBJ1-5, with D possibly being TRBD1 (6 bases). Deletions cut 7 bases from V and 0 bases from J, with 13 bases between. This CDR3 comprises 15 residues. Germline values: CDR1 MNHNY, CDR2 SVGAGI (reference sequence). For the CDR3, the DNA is TGTGCCAGCACTACAGGGCCGATTAGCAATCAGCCCCAGCATTTT. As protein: CASTTGPISNQPQHF.

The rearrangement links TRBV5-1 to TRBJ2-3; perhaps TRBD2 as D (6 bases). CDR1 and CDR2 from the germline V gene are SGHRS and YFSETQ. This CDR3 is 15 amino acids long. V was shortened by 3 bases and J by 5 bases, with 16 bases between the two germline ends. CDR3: CASSSFRFGGDTQYF. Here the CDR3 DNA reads TGCGCCAGCAGCTCGTTTAGATTCGGGGGAGATACGCAGTATTTT.

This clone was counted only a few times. The CDR3 loop reads CASTDRGGNSPLHF. The CDR3 nucleotides are TGTGCCAGCACTGACAGGGGAGGGAATTCACCCCTCCACTTT. The rearrangement uses TRBV2 and TRBJ1-6; 8 bases map to TRBD1. V shed 7 bases, J shed 7 bases, and the junction held 6 bases outside the gene matches. Germline CDR1 is SNHLY and CDR2 is FYNNEI. This CDR3 is built from 14 residues.

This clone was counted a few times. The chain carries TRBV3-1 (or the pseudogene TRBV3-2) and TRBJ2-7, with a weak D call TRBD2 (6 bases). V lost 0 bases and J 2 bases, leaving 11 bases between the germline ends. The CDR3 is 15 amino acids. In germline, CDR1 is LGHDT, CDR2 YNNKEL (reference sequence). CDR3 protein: CASSQDRRETYEQYF. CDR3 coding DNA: TGTGCCAGCAGCCAAGATAGACGGGAGACCTACGAGCAGTACTTC.

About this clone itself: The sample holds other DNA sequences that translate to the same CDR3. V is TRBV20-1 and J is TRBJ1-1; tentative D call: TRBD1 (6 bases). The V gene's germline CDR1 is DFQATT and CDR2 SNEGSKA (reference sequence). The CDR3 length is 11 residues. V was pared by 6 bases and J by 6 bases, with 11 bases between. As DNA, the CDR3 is TGCAGTGCGGCCCGGACAGCTGAAGCTTTCTTT. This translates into CSAARTAEAFF.

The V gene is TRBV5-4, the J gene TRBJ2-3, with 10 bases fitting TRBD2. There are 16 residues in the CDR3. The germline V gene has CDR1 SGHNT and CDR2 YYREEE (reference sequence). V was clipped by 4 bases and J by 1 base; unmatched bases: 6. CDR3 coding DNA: TGTGCCAGCAGCCCAAGCGGGGGGGCAGGCACAGATACGCAGTATTTT. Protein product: CASSPSGGAGTDTQYF.